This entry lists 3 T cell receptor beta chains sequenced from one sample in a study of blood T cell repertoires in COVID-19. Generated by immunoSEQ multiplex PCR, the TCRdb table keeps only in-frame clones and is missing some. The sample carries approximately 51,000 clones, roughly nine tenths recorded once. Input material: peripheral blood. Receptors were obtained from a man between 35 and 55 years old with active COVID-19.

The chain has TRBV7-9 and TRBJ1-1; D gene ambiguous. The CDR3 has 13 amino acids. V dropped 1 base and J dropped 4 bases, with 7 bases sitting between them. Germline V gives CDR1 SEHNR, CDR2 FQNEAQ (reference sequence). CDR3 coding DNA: TGTGCCAGCAGCTTAGAATTGGCCACTGAAGCTTTCTTT. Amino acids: CASSLELATEAFF.

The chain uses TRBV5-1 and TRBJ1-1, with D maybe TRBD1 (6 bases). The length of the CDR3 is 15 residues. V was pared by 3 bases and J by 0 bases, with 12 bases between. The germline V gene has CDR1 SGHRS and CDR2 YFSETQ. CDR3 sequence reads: CASSSTDRMNTEAFF. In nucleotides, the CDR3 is TGCGCCAGCAGCTCTACCGACAGGATGAACACTGAAGCTTTCTTT.

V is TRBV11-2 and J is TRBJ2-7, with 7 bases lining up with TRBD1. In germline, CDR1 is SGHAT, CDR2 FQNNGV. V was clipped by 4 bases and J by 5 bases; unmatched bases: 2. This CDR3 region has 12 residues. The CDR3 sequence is CASSSGQHEQYF. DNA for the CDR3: TGTGCCAGCAGCTCGGGACAGCACGAGCAGTACTTC.